This T cell receptor (beta chain) appears in the sequencing data of a study of Graves' ophthalmopathy and Graves' hyperthyroidism. As for the study in general: Ophthalmopathy absent within 18 months of follow-up marked hyperthyroidism as stable.

CDR3 length: 14 residues. The germline CDR1 and CDR2 sequences are ENHRY and SYGVKD. The germline V and J ends were trimmed by 0 bases and 2 bases, with 7 bases remaining between them. For repertoire sequencing, the TCR beta CDR3 regions were amplified from RNA transcripts. The first round was an RT-PCR with HTBI primers, and the second round was a multiplex PCR. One entry per CDR3 protein results from TCRdb running MiXCR on the multiplex PCR reads. The sample yields approximately 540,000 distinct CDR3 sequences, 35% to 45% seen once. Diagnoses were established from clinical symptoms, serum thyroxine, TRAb, thyroid ultrasound and orbital computed tomography. Study observations and caveats: The model forecast ophthalmopathy progression, reaching roughly 64% sensitivity and 72% to 80% specificity. Most clonotypes expanded in thyroid above 0.001 frequency were present in blood too.

This clonotype has a single count. Its target is not known. Sequencing used peripheral blood or thyroid tissue (not recorded which). The TCR sequence derives from an adult man with Graves' hyperthyroidism. V gene TRBV10-3 combines with J gene TRBJ1-2; D is perhaps TRBD1 (5 bases). The CDR3 sequence: CAISESAGNYGYTF. Here the CDR3 DNA reads TGTGCCATCAGTGAGTCCGCAGGGAACTATGGCTACACCTTC.